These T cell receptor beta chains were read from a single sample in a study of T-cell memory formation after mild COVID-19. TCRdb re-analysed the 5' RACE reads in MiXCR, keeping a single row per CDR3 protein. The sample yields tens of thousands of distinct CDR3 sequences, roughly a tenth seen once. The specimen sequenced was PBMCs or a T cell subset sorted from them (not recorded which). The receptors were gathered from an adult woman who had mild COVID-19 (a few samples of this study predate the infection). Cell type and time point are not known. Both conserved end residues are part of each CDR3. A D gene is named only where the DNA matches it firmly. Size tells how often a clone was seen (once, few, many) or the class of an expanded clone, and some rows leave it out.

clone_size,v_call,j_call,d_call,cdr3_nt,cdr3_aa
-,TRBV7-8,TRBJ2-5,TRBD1,TGTGCCAGCAGCTTAGCGCAGGGACAGGGGGAGACCCAGTACTTC,CASSLAQGQGETQYF
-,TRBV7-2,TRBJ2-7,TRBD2,TGTGCCAGCAGCTTAGGCAGTCTAGCGGGTTCCCCCTACGAGCAGTACTTC,CASSLGSLAGSPYEQYF
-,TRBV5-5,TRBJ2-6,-,TGTGCCAGCAGCTTAGGGGTTTCTGGGGCCAACGTCCTGACTTTC,CASSLGVSGANVLTF
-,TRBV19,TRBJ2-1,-,TGTGCCAGTAGTATCCCCCAGAAGTTCTACAATGAGCAGTTCTTC,CASSIPQKFYNEQFF
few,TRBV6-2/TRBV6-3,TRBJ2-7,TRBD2,TGTGCCAGCAGTTTCCCAACTAGCGGACTCTCCTACGAGCAGTACTTC,CASSFPTSGLSYEQYF
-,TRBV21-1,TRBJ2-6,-,TGTGCCAGCAGCAATATCGTGGGGACCTATTCTGGGGCCAACGTCCTGACTTTC,CASSNIVGTYSGANVLTF
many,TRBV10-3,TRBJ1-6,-,TGTGCCATCAGTGCCGAGGGGAATTATAATTCACCCCTCCACTTT,CAISAEGNYNSPLHF
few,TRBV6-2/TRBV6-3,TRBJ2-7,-,TGTGCCAGCAGTTACGGGGGGCACTCCCGGGAGCAGTACTTC,CASSYGGHSREQYF
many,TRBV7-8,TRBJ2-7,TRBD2,TGTGCCAGCAGCTTAGGGACTAGTTCCTCGGACTTC,CASSLGTSSSDF
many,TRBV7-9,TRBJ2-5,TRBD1,TGTGCCAGCAGCCCTGGGACAGGCCTCCAAGAGACCCAGTACTTC,CASSPGTGLQETQYF
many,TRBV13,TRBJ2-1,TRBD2,TGTGCCAGCAGCCCTCGGACTAGCGGGAATGAGCAGTTCTTC,CASSPRTSGNEQFF
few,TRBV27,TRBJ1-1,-,TGTGCCAGCAGTGAACAGGGAAGGACTGAAGCTTTCTTT,CASSEQGRTEAFF
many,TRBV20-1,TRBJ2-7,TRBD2,TGCAGTGCTAGAGATCCACTAGCGGGGGGCAGCTACGAGCAGTACTTC,CSARDPLAGGSYEQYF
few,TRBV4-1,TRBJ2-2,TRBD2,TGCGCCAGCAGCCAAGTCCCGTTGCGGGGGGGATCAGGGGAGCTGTTTTTT,CASSQVPLRGGSGELFF
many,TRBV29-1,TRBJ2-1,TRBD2,TGCAGCGGGCAGACTAGCGGGGTCTCTAGGGGTGAGCAGTTCTTC,CSGQTSGVSRGEQFF